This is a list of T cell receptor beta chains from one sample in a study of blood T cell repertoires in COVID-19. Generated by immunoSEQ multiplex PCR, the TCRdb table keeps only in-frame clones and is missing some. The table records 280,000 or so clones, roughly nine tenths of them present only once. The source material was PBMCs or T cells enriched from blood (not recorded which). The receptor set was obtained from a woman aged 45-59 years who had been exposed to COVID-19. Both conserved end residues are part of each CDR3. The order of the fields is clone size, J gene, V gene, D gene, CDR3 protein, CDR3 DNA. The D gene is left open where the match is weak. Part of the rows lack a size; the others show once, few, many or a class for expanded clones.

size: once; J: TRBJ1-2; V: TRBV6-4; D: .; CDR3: CASSDRGGEGYTF; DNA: TGTGCCAGCAGTGACCGGGGGGGAGAGGGCTACACCTTC
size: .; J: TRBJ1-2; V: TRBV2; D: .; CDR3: CASSVDPGGDYGYTF; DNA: TGTGCCAGCAGTGTGGACCCGGGAGGGGACTATGGCTACACCTTC
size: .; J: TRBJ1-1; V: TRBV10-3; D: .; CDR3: CAISEITGWFAFF; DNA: TGTGCCATCAGTGAGATAACAGGGTGGTTTGCTTTCTTT
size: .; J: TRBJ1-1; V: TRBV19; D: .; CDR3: CASSNGNGRLGFF; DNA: TGTGCCAGTAGTAACGGGAACGGGCGCCTAGGTTTCTTT
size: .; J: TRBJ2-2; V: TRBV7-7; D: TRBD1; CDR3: CAVEAQGAANTGELFF; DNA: TGTGCTGTTGAGGCCCAGGGGGCTGCGAACACCGGGGAGCTGTTTTTT
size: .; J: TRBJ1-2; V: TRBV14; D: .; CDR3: CASSQGGRQSNYGYTF; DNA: TGTGCCAGCAGCCAAGGCGGGAGACAATCTAACTATGGCTACACCTTC
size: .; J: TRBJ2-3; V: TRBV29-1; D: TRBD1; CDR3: CSVIRDRGISDTQYF; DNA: TGCAGCGTCATCCGGGACAGGGGCATCTCAGATACGCAGTATTTT
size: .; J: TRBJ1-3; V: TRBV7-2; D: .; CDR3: CASRPSGTGNTIYF; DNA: TGTGCCAGCCGCCCTTCAGGGACTGGAAACACCATATATTTT
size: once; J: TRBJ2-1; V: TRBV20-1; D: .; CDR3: CSPKDNYEQFF; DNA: TGCAGTCCTAAGGACAACTATGAGCAGTTCTTC
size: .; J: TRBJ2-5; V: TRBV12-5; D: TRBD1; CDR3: CASGPGQGWETQYF; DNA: TGTGCTAGTGGTCCGGGACAGGGTTGGGAGACCCAGTACTTC
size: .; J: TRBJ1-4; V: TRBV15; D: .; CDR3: CATSRDQGRYEKLFF; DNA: TGTGCCACCAGCAGAGATCAGGGGCGATATGAAAAACTGTTTTTT
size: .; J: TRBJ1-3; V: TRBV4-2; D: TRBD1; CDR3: CASSRGVQGFGNTIYF; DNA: TGTGCCAGCAGCCGGGGGGTACAGGGGTTCGGAAACACCATATATTTT
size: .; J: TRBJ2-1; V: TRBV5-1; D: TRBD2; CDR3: CASSRLAGGLNEQFF; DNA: TGCGCCAGCAGCCGACTAGCGGGGGGCCTCAATGAGCAGTTCTTC
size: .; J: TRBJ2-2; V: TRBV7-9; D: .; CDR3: CASTRRGADTGELFF; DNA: TGTGCCAGCACCCGCAGGGGCGCGGACACCGGGGAGCTGTTTTTT
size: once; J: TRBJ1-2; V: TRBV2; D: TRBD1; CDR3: CASSESLTGAGYTF; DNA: TGTGCCAGCAGTGAATCCCTGACAGGGGCAGGCTACACCTTC
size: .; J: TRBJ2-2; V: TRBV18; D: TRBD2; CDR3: CASSPGLAGPKTGELFF; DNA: TGTGCCAGCTCACCTGGACTAGCGGGCCCTAAAACCGGGGAGCTGTTTTTT
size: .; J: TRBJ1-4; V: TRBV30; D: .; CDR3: CAWKIQGSGEKLFF; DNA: TGTGCCTGGAAAATACAGGGTTCGGGCGAAAAACTGTTTTTT
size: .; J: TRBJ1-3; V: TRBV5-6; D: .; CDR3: CASSFSGLRNTIYF; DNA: TGTGCCAGCAGCTTCTCAGGGTTGAGAAACACCATATATTTT
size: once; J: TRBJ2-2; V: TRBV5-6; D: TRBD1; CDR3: CASSPGTGGFGELFF; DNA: TGTGCCAGCAGCCCCGGGACAGGGGGGTTCGGGGAGCTGTTTTTT
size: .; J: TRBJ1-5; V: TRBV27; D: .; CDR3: CASSSTPGLNQPQHF; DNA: TGTGCCAGCAGTTCGACACCGGGACTCAATCAGCCCCAGCATTTT
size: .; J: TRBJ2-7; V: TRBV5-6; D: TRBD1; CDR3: CASSFSPRDRGYEQYF; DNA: TGTGCCAGCAGCTTTTCCCCCCGGGACAGGGGTTACGAGCAGTACTTC
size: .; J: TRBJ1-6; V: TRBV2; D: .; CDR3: CATTTSPNSPLHF; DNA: TGTGCCACCACGACATCGCCTAATTCACCCCTCCACTTT
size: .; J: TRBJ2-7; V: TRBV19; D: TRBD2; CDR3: CASSGGGLSYEQYF; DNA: TGTGCCAGTAGCGGCGGGGGTCTCTCCTACGAGCAGTACTTC
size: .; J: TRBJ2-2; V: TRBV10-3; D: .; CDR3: CAISDRGGSVPGELFF; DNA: TGTGCCATCAGTGATAGGGGGGGGTCAGTTCCCGGGGAGCTGTTTTTT
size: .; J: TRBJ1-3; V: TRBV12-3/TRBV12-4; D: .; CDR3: CASDSSSGNTIYF; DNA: TGTGCCAGCGACAGTAGCTCTGGAAACACCATATATTTT
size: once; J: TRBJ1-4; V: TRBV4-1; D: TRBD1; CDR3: CASSQGDRVNEKLFF; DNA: TGCGCCAGCAGCCAAGGAGACAGGGTTAATGAAAAACTGTTTTTT
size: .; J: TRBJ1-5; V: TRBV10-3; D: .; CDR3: CASGGGGPNQPQHF; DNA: TGTGCCAGCGGGGGGGGAGGCCCCAATCAGCCCCAGCATTTT
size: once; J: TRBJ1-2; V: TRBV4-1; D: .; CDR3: CASSRSISGGAANYGYTF; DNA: TGCGCCAGCAGCCGCTCTATCTCGGGGGGTGCAGCTAACTATGGCTACACCTTC
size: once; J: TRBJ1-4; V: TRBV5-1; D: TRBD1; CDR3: CASSLVPPGGTGLLPGNEKLFF; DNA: TGCGCCAGCAGCTTGGTCCCCCCTGGGGGGACAGGGCTCCTTCCGGGCAATGAAAAACTGTTTTTT
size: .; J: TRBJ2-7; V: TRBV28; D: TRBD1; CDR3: CASSYPPIGTETYEQYF; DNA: TGTGCCAGCAGCTATCCCCCCATCGGGACAGAGACCTACGAGCAGTACTTC
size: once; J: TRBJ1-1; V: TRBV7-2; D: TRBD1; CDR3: CASRGRDRGIPEAFF; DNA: TGTGCCAGCCGGGGGCGGGACAGGGGTATACCTGAAGCTTTCTTT
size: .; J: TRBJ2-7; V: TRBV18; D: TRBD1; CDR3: CASSPPDRVGEQYF; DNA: TGTGCCAGCTCACCACCGGACAGGGTTGGCGAGCAGTACTTC
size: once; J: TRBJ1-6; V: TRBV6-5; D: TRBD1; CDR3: CASRGGEAANSPLHF; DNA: TGTGCCAGCAGAGGGGGCGAGGCCGCGAATTCACCCCTCCACTTT
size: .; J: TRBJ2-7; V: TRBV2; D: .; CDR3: CASSEARGMGYEQYF; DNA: TGTGCCAGCAGTGAGGCCAGGGGTATGGGTTACGAGCAGTACTTC
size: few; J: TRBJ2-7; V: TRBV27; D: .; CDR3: CASSIDSYSYEQYF; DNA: TGTGCCAGCAGTATCGACAGCTACTCCTACGAGCAGTACTTC
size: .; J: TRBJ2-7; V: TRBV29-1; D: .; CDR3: CSVRTASYEQYF; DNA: TGCAGCGTTCGGACAGCCTCCTACGAGCAGTACTTC
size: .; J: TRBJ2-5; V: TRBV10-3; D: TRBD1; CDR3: CAISSPGQTYQETQYF; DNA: TGTGCCATCAGCTCCCCGGGACAGACATACCAAGAGACCCAGTACTTC
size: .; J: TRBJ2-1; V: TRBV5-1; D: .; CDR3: CASSVGQGLGNEQFF; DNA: TGCGCCAGCAGCGTGGGGCAGGGCCTTGGGAATGAGCAGTTCTTC
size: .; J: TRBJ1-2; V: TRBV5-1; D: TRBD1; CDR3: CARPKTGVTYGYTF; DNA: TGCGCCAGACCAAAGACAGGGGTTACCTATGGCTACACCTTC
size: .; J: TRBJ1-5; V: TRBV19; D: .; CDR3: CASSSGNQPQHF; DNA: TGTGCCAGTAGCTCAGGGAATCAGCCCCAGCATTTT
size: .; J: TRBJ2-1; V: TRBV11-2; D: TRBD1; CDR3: CASSRDRANEQFF; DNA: TGTGCCAGCAGCAGGGACAGGGCCAATGAGCAGTTCTTC
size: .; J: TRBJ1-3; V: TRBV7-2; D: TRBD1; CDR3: CASSLQGTGYGNTIYF; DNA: TGTGCCAGCAGCTTACAAGGGACAGGGTATGGAAACACCATATATTTT
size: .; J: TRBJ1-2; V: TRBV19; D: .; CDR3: CASSIPAGYYYTF; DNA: TGTGCCAGTAGTATCCCGGCAGGGTATTACTACACCTTC
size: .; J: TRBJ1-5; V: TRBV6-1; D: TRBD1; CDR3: CASSEMGQGLRQPQHF; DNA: TGTGCCAGCAGTGAAATGGGACAGGGTCTTAGACAGCCCCAGCATTTT
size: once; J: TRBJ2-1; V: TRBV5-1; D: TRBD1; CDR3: CASSSGTGNPYNEQFF; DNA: TGCGCCAGCAGCTCCGGGACAGGGAACCCCTACAATGAGCAGTTCTTC
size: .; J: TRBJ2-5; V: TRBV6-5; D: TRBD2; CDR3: CASSSQIGGRETQYF; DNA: TGTGCCAGCAGTTCACAGATCGGGGGGAGAGAGACCCAGTACTTC
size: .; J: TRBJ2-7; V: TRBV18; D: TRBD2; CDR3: CASSPGLAAYEQYF; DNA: TGTGCCAGCTCACCTGGACTAGCCGCCTACGAGCAGTACTTC
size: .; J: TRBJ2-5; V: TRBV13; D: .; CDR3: CASSLGPVVTLQETQYF; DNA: TGTGCCAGCAGCTTAGGCCCGGTAGTGACTCTCCAAGAGACCCAGTACTTC
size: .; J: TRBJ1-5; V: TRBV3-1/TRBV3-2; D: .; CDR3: CASSQEGGQSQPQHF; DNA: TGTGCCAGCAGCCAAGAAGGTGGGCAGAGTCAGCCCCAGCATTTT
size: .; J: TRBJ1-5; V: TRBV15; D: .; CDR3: CATSRGPNQPQHF; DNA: TGTGCCACCAGCAGGGGGCCCAATCAGCCCCAGCATTTT
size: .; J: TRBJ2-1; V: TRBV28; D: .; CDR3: CASSSGSGLREQFF; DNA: TGTGCCAGCAGTTCGGGTAGCGGACTCCGGGAGCAGTTCTTC
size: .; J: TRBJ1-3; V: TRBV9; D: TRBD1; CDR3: CASSATGGFGNTIYF; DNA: TGTGCCAGCAGCGCGACAGGGGGCTTCGGAAACACCATATATTTT
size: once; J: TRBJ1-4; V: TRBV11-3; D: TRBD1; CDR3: CASSLDRGLTNEKLFF; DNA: TGTGCCAGCAGCTTGGACAGGGGGCTAACTAATGAAAAACTGTTTTTT
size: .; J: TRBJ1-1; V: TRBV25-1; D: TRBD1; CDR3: CASSVNRGGEAFF; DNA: TGTGCCAGCAGTGTAAACAGGGGAGGTGAAGCTTTCTTT
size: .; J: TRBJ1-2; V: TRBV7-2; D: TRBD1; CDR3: CASSLEGAYGYTF; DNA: TGTGCCAGCAGCTTAGAGGGGGCCTATGGCTACACCTTC
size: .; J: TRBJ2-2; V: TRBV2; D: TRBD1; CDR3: CASVADRVASGELFF; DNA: TGTGCCAGCGTGGCGGACAGGGTCGCCTCCGGGGAGCTGTTTTTT
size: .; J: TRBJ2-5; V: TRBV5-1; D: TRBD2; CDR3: CASSLVRGGATETQYF; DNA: TGCGCCAGCAGCTTGGTGCGCGGGGGGGCCACGGAGACCCAGTACTTC
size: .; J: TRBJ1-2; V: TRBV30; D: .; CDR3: CAWSASGYTF; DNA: TGTGCCTGGAGTGCGTCTGGCTACACCTTC
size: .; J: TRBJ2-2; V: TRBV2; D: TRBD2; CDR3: CASRKAGGYTGELFF; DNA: TGTGCCAGCAGAAAAGCGGGGGGGTATACCGGGGAGCTGTTTTTT
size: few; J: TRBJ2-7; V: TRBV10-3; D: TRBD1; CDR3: CAISEPGQGSYEQYF; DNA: TGTGCCATCAGTGAACCGGGACAGGGCTCCTACGAGCAGTACTTC